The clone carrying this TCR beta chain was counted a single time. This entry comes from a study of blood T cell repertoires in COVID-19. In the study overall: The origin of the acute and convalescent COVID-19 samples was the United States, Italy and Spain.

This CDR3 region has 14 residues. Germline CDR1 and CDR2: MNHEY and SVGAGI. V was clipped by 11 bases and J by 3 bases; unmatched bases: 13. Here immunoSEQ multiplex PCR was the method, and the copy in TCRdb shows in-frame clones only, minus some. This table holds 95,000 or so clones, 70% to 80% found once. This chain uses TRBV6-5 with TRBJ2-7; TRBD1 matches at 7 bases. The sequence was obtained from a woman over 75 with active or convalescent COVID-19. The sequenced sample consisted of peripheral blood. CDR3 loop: CACKPTGVDYEQYF. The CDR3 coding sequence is TGTGCCTGCAAGCCAACAGGGGTGGACTACGAGCAGTACTTC.